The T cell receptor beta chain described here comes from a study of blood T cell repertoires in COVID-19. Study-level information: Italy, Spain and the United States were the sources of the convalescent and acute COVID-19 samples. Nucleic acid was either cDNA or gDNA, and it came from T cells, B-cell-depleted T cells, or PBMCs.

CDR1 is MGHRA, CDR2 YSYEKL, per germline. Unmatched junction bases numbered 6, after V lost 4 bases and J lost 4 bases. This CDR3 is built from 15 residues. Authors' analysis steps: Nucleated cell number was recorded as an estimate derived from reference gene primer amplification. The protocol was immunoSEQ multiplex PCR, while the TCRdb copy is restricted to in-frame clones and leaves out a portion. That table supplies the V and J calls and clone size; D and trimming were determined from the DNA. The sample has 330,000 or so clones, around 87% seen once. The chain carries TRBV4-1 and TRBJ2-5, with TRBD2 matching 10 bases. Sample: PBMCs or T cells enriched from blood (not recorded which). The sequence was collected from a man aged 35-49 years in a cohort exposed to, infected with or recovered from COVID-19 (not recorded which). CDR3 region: CASSPAASGRETQYF. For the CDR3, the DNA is TGCGCCAGCAGCCCCGCCGCTAGCGGGAGAGAGACCCAGTACTTC.